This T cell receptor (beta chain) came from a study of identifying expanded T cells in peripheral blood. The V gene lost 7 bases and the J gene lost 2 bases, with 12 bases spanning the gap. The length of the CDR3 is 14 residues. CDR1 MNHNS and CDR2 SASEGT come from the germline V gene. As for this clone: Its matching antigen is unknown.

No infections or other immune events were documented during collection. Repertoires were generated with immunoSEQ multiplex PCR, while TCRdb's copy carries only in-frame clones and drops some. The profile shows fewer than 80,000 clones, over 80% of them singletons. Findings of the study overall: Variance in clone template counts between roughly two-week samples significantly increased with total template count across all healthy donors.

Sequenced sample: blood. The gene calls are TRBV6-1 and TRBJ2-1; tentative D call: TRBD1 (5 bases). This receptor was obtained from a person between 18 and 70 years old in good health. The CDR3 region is CASIRSRAYNEQFF. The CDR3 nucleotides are TGTGCCAGCATTCGGTCCAGGGCCTACAATGAGCAGTTCTTC.